The TCR beta chain described here comes from a study of T cells expressing NK-cell markers. TCRdb reanalyzed the 5' RACE reads and collapses them to one entry per CDR3 protein, without DNA. This listing includes fewer than 200,000 distinct CDR3 sequences. This CDR3 is built from 14 residues. The clonotype originates from a woman aged 18 to 75 in good health. The genes are TRBV12-3 or TRBV12-4 and TRBJ2-1; TCRdb's assignment of TRBD1 cannot be checked, as there is no DNA. The source material was blood T cells: a sorted CD56 or NKG2C T cell subset, CD4+ or CD8+ T cells, or bulk PBMC T cells (not recorded which). CDR3 residues: CASTLGGGRGEQFF.